This TCR beta chain was sequenced for a study of molecular identifiers for immune sequencing clone quantification. Study-level results: Clones exceeding 20 RNA copies carried over 97% of effector molecules but under 1% of naive-cell molecules.

Bulk libraries came from a prior protocol with listed TCR primers. In TCRdb, the PCR reads were re-called with MiXCR into one record per CDR3 protein. The top ten clones hold approximately 0.84% of a sample with around 460,000 distinct CDR3 sequences, around a fifth of them seen once. CDR1 is MNHEY and CDR2 is SVGAGI in the germline V gene. The CDR3 contains 13 residues. The V end was cut by 5 bases, the J end by 9 bases, with 14 bases between. A CD8+CD4-CCR7+CD45RA+ phenotype served as the sorting definition for naive CD8 T cells. The sample holds a few counts of this clonotype. Its target is not known.

This receptor was obtained from a human donor in good health. Some libraries in this study had Jurkat cell RNA spiked in. The chain combines TRBV6-5 with TRBJ2-1; the D gene could be TRBD1 or TRBD2 (5 bases each). What was sequenced was naive CD8+ T cells from blood, with Jurkat cell RNA spiked in. Subset given: FACS-sorted CD8+CD4-CCR7+CD45RA+ naive T cells. Here the CDR3 DNA reads TGTGCCAGCAGTCGGGACCGAGAGAGTGAGCAGTTCTTC. Its protein product is CASSRDRESEQFF.